The clone carrying this T cell receptor beta chain was recorded only once. The data were obtained in a study of blood T cell repertoires in COVID-19. Overall study context: Italy, Spain and the United States were the sources of the convalescent and acute COVID-19 samples. PBMCs, B-cell-depleted T cells, or T cells provided the cDNA or gDNA that made up the material.

Original processing notes: Cell counts per sample came from amplifying reference gene primers. TCRdb's table, derived via immunoSEQ multiplex PCR, lists solely in-frame clones and lacks some. V and J calls and clone size are given by that table; D and trimming were obtained from the DNA. This table holds about 190,000 clones, about 77% found once. The CDR3 has 13 residues. Germline V CDR1 and CDR2: MDHEN, SYDVKM. Trimming took 7 bases from V and 10 from J, leaving 17 bases between them. The sequencing input was peripheral blood. The TCR was taken from a woman aged 80 or over with active or convalescent COVID-19. The V call is TRBV28, the J call TRBJ2-1; tentatively, D is TRBD1 (6 bases). The CDR3 sequence is CASTRGHSYEQFF. The DNA for the CDR3 is TGTGCCAGCACCCGGGGACATTCTTACGAGCAGTTCTTC.